This TCR beta chain appears in the sequencing data of a study of T-cell reconstitution after alpha-beta-depleted transplantation in children. The junction had 2 bases not matched to a gene; V was cut back by 3 bases and J by 0 bases. The CDR3 length is 15 residues. CDR1 and CDR2 from the germline V gene are KGHSH and LQKENI. The TCRbeta library was prepared with unique molecular identifiers. TCRdb redid the calling of the PCR reads with MiXCR, one entry per CDR3 protein. The sample includes approximately 520,000 distinct CDR3 sequences, 10% to 12% of them seen just once. The sequence derives from a female patient between 2 and 15 years old who had a stem cell transplant for aplastic anemia, so the T cells may come from the graft donor. V and J are TRBV18 and TRBJ1-3; 7 bases map to TRBD1. This material consisted of PBMCs, mostly from graft donor cells, taken 180 days after TCRalphabeta/CD19-depleted stem cell transplant. The CDR3 is CASSPGTVSGNTIYF. The CDR3 DNA follows: TGTGCCAGCTCACCCGGGACAGTCTCTGGAAACACCATATATTTT.